The rows below give T cell receptor beta chains drawn from one sample of a study of blood T cells in healthy people across ages. TCRdb redid the calling of the 5' RACE reads with MiXCR, one entry per CDR3 protein. The profile shows about 1.6 million distinct CDR3 sequences, almost 35% of them singletons. Specimen: blood. These receptor sequences come from a woman younger than 45 in good health. The CDR3 runs from the conserved cysteine through the conserved F or W. The order of the fields is V gene, clone size, J gene, D gene, CDR3 protein, CDR3 DNA. D genes are given only for firm matches. Some rows mark clone size as missing; the rest say once, few, many or name a class of expanded clone.

v_gene: TRBV20-1; abundance: .; j_gene: TRBJ2-3; d_gene: .; CDR3aa: CSASPAENTDTQYF; CDR3nt: TGCAGTGCCTCCCCAGCGGAAAACACAGATACGCAGTATTTT
v_gene: TRBV28; abundance: .; j_gene: TRBJ2-7; d_gene: .; CDR3aa: CASSWRGLPYEQYF; CDR3nt: TGTGCCAGCAGTTGGAGGGGCCTTCCCTACGAGCAGTACTTC
v_gene: TRBV29-1; abundance: many; j_gene: TRBJ2-5; d_gene: TRBD1; CDR3aa: CSVVRDRGQETQYF; CDR3nt: TGCAGCGTTGTCAGGGACAGGGGGCAAGAGACCCAGTACTTC
v_gene: TRBV20-1; abundance: .; j_gene: TRBJ2-7; d_gene: TRBD1; CDR3aa: CGARGTVWEEQYF; CDR3nt: TGCGGTGCTAGGGGGACAGTTTGGGAGGAGCAGTACTTC
v_gene: TRBV2; abundance: few; j_gene: TRBJ2-3; d_gene: .; CDR3aa: CASERGRSDTQYF; CDR3nt: TGTGCCAGCGAACGGGGTCGGTCAGATACGCAGTATTTT
v_gene: TRBV3-1; abundance: .; j_gene: TRBJ2-1; d_gene: TRBD2; CDR3aa: CASSTRGTSGGNEQFF; CDR3nt: TGTGCCAGCAGCACGAGAGGGACTAGCGGGGGGAATGAGCAGTTCTTC
v_gene: TRBV9; abundance: .; j_gene: TRBJ2-7; d_gene: TRBD1; CDR3aa: CASSEIPGTGVYEQYF; CDR3nt: TGTGCCAGCAGCGAAATACCCGGGACAGGAGTCTACGAGCAGTACTTC
v_gene: TRBV10-3; abundance: .; j_gene: TRBJ1-6; d_gene: .; CDR3aa: CAIRARETYNSPLHF; CDR3nt: TGTGCCATCAGGGCCCGGGAAACATATAATTCACCCCTCCACTTT
v_gene: TRBV5-1; abundance: many; j_gene: TRBJ2-1; d_gene: .; CDR3aa: CASSLTGSSYNEQFF; CDR3nt: TGCGCCAGCAGCTTGACCGGGAGCTCCTACAATGAGCAGTTCTTC
v_gene: TRBV5-5; abundance: .; j_gene: TRBJ2-3; d_gene: .; CDR3aa: CASSFSFTDTQYF; CDR3nt: TGTGCCAGCAGCTTCTCTTTCACAGATACGCAGTATTTT
v_gene: TRBV18; abundance: .; j_gene: TRBJ1-6; d_gene: .; CDR3aa: CASSPPGSYNSPLHF; CDR3nt: TGTGCCAGCTCACCACCTGGCTCCTATAATTCACCCCTCCACTTT
v_gene: TRBV29-1; abundance: .; j_gene: TRBJ1-1; d_gene: .; CDR3aa: CGVGPQGARGTEAFF; CDR3nt: TGCGGCGTTGGACCACAGGGCGCCCGGGGGACTGAAGCTTTCTTT
v_gene: TRBV2; abundance: .; j_gene: TRBJ1-5; d_gene: .; CDR3aa: CASSEQSMKQPQHF; CDR3nt: TGTGCCAGCAGTGAACAGTCCATGAAACAGCCCCAGCATTTT